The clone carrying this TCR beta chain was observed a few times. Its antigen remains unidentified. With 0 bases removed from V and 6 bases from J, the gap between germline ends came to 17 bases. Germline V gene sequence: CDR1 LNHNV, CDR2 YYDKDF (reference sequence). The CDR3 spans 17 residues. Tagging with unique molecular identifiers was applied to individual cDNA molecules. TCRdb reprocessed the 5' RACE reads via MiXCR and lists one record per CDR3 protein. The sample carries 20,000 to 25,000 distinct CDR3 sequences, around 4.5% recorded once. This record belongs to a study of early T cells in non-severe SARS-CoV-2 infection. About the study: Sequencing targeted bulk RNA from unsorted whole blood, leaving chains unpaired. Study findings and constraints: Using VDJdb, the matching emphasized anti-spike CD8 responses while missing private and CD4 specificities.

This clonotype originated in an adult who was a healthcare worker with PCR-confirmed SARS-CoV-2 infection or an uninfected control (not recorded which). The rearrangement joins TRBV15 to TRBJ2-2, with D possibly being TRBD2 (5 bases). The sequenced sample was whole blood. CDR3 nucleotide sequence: TGTGCCACCAGCAGAGATGGGAGTACGGGCTTGGCCGGGGAGCTGTTTTTT. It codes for CATSRDGSTGLAGELFF. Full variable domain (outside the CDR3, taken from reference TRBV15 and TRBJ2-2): DAMVIQNPRYQVTQFGKPVTLSCSQTLNHNVMYWYQQKSSQAPKLLFHYYDKDFNNEADTPDNFQSRRPNTSFCFLDIRSPGLGDTAMYLCATSRDGSTGLAGELFFGEGSRLTVL.